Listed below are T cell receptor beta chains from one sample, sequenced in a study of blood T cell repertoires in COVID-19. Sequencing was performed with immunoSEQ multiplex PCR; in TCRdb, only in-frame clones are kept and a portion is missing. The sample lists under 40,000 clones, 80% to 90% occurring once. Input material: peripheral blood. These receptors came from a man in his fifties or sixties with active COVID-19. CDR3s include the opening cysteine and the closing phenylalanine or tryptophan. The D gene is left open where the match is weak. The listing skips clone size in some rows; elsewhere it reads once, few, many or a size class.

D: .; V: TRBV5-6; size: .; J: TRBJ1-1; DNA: TGTGCCAGCAGCTATATCGGGAACACTGAAGCTTTCTTT; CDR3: CASSYIGNTEAFF
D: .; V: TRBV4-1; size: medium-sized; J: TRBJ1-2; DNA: TGCGCCAGCAGCCCCCAGGAGGGGTCCCTTAACTATGGCTACACCTTC; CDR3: CASSPQEGSLNYGYTF
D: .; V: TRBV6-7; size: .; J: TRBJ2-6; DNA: TGTGCCAGCAGTTACTGCCTAGCTGGGGCCAACGTCCTGACTTTC; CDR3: CASSYCLAGANVLTF
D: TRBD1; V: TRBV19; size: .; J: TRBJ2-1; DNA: TGTGCCAGTAGGCGGACAGGGGGCAATGAGCAGTTCTTC; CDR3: CASRRTGGNEQFF
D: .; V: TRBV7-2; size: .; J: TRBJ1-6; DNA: TGTGCCAGCAGCTTAGTAATGGGGAGCCAATCACCCCTCCACTTT; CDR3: CASSLVMGSQSPLHF
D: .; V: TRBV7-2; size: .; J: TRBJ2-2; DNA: TGTGCCAGCGGCCCCCCCGGGGCCGGGGAGCTGTTTTTT; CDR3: CASGPPGAGELFF
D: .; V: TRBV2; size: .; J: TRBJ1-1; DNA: TGTGCCAGCAGCCGGGGAGGGGGTAGGGCTGAAGCTTTCTTT; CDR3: CASSRGGGRAEAFF
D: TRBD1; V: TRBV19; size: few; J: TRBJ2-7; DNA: TGTGCCAGTAGCCTTCAGGGGGCGAGCTCCTACGAGCAGTACTTC; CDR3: CASSLQGASSYEQYF
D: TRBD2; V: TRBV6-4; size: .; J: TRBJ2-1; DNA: TGTGCCAGCACCGAAACTAGCGGGGGACCCTACAATGAGCAGTTCTTC; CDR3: CASTETSGGPYNEQFF
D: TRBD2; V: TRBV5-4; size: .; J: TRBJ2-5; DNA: TGTGCCAGCAGCGCGGGAGTTTGGCCCCAGTACTTC; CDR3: CASSAGVWPQYF
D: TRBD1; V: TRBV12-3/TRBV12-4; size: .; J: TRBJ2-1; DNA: TGTGCCAGCAGTTTATCGACAGGGGGTGAGCAGTTCTTC; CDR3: CASSLSTGGEQFF
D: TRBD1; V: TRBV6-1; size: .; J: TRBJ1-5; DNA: TGTGCCAGCAGTGAATCGGGACAGTTCGGTCAGCCCCAGCATTTT; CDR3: CASSESGQFGQPQHF
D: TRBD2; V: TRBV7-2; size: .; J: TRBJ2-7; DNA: TGTGCCAGCAGCTTCGAGGCTAGCGGGGTCGGTGTGCAGTACTTC; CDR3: CASSFEASGVGVQYF
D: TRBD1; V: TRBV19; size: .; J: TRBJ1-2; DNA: TGTGCCAGTACCAGGGACAGGTGGAACTATGGCTACACCTTC; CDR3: CASTRDRWNYGYTF
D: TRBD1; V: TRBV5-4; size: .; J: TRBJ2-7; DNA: TGTGCCAGCAGCACGGGACAGGGTGATCGCGAGCAGTACTTC; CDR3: CASSTGQGDREQYF
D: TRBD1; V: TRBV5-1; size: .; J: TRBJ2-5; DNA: TGCGCCAGCAGCAACAGGGGGTACGAGACCCAGTACTTC; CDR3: CASSNRGYETQYF
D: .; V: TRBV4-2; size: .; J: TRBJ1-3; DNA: TGTGCCAGCAGCCAAGATCCTCAGGGACACCAAGGGAACACCATATATTTT; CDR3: CASSQDPQGHQGNTIYF
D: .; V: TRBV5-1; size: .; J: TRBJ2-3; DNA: TGCGCCAGCAGCCAGGGGAATGGGGCAGATACGCAGTATTTT; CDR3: CASSQGNGADTQYF
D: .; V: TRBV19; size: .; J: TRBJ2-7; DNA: TGTGCCAGTAGTATAGGACTGCGGGGCTACGAGCAGTACTTC; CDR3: CASSIGLRGYEQYF
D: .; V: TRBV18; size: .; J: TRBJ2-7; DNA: TGTGCCAGCTCACCGAGGACTACCGCAGACTACGAGCAGTACTTC; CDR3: CASSPRTTADYEQYF
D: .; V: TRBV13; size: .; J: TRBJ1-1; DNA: TGTGCCAGCAGCACCGGACAGTACACTGAAGCTTTCTTT; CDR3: CASSTGQYTEAFF